This TCR beta chain was found in a study of monozygotic twins with inflammatory bowel disease. As concerns this clonotype: Its antigen is undetermined.

TCRdb reprocessed the 5' RACE reads, keeping one entry per CDR3 protein, no DNA. This sample's clone table lists over 200,000 distinct CDR3 sequences. The CDR3 length is 14 residues. Germline-derived CDR1 and CDR2 are SGHAT and FQNNGV. Study-level results: Findings did not support one strong IBD-associated signal or clonotype. Relative clonotype sharing with others was diminished in IBD patients versus healthy twins, particularly with disease activity. No difference was seen in repertoire similarity between concordant and discordant twins, possibly from limited power. TCRbeta inverse Simpson diversity was decreased in IBD patients versus healthy co-twins.

Material for sequencing was blood. The TCR comes from a human donor with ulcerative colitis or Crohn's disease, or a healthy co-twin of an affected twin (not recorded which). The chain uses TRBV11-2 and TRBJ1-1; with no DNA, the TCRdb D assignment of TRBD1 cannot be verified. CDR3 region: CASSLEGVGTEAFF.